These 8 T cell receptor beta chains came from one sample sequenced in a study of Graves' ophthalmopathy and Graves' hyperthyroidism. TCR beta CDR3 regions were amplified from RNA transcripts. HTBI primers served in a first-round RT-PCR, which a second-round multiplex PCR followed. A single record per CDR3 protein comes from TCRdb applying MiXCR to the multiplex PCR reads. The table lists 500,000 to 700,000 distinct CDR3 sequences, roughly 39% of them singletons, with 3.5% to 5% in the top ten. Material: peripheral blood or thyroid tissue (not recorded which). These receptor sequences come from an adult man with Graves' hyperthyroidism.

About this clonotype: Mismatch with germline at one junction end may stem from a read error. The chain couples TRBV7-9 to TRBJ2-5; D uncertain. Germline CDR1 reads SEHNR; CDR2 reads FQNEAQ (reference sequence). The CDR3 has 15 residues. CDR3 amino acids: CASSLEWGNEETQYF. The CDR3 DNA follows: TGTGCCAGCAGTTTAGAGTGGGGAAATGAGGAGACCCAGTACTTC. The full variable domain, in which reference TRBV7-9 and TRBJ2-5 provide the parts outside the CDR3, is DTGVSQNPRHKITKRGQNVTFRCDPISEHNRLYWYRQTLGQGPEFLTYFQNEAQLEKSRLLSDRFSAERPKGSFSTLEIQRTEQGDSAMYLCASSLEWGNEETQYFGPGTRLLVL.

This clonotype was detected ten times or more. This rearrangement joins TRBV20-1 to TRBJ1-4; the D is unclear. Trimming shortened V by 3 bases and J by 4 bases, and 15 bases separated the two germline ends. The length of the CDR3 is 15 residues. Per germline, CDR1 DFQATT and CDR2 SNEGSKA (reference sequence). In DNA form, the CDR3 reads TGCAGTGCTAGTACGGCTACATCGCTTAATGAAAAACTGTTTTTT. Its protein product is CSASTATSLNEKLFF.

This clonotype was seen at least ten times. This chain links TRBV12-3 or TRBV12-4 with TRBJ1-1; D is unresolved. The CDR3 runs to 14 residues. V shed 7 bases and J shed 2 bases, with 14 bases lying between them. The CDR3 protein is CASTPGYLNTEAFF. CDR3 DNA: TGTGCCAGCACCCCAGGATACCTCAACACTGAAGCTTTCTTT.

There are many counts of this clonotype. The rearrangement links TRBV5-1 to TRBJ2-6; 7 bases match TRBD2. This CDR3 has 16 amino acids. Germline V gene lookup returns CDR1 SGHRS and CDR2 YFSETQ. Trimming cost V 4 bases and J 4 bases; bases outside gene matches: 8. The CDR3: CASSPVPGGGANVLTF. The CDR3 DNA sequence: TGCGCCAGCAGCCCCGTCCCCGGGGGGGGGGCCAACGTCCTGACTTTC.

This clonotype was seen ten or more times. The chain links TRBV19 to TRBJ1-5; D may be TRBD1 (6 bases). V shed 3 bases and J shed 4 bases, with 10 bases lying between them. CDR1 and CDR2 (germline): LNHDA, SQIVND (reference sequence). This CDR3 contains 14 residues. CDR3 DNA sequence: TGTGCCAGTAGTATTCGGACAGATAATCAGCCCCAGCATTTT. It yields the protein CASSIRTDNQPQHF.

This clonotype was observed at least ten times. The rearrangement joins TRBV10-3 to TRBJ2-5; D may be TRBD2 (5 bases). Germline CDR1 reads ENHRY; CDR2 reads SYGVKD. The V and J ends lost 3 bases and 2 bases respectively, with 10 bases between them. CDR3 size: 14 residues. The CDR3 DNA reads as TGTGCCATCAGTGATTCGAGGGTTCAAGAGACCCAGTACTTC. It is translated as CAISDSRVQETQYF.

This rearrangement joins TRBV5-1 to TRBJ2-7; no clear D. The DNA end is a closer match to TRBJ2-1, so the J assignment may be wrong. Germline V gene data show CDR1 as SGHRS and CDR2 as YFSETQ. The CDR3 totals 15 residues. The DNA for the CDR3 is TGCGCCAGCAGCTTGGCGGCGTCCACCTACAATGAGCAGTTCTTC. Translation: CASSLAASTYNEQFF.

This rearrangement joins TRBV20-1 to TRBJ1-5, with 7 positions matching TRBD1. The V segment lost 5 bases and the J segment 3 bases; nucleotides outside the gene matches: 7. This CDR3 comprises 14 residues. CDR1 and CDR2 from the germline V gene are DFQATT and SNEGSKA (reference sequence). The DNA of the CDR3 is TGCAGTGCTTCACCGGGACAGACCAATCAGCCCCAGCATTTT. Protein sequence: CSASPGQTNQPQHF.